Listed here are 12 T cell receptor beta chains from one sample, sequenced in a study of tumor and adjacent non-tumor tissue in lung cancer. RNA was extracted from bulk tissue without any cell sorting. More than 3 cm separated this lung sample from the edge of the tumor. A modified ARM-PCR protocol with three rounds of nested PCR amplified TCRbeta. TCRdb itself ran the multiplex PCR reads through MiXCR, one entry per CDR3 protein. This sample has roughly 74,000 distinct CDR3 sequences, with over 65% found just once. Source material: distant non-tumor lung tissue. The receptor set was obtained from a man aged 65-85 years with non-small cell lung cancer.

Concerning this clonotype: The junction departs from germline at one end; a sequencing error may be responsible. The J gene is TRBJ1-6, the V gene TRBV5-4, with D possibly being TRBD1 (6 bases). This CDR3 is built from 14 residues. CDR1 and CDR2 from the germline V gene are SGHNT and YYREEE (reference sequence). The CDR3 is CASSLPLQGSPLHF. CDR3 DNA: TGTGCCAGTAGCTTGCCACTACAGGGATCACCCCTCCACTTT.

The V and J genes are TRBV11-1 and TRBJ2-5; the D gene is possibly TRBD1 (6 bases). The V gene lost 9 bases and the J gene lost 13 bases, with 24 bases spanning the gap. Germline-derived CDR1 and CDR2 are SGHAT and FQDESV (reference sequence). The CDR3 contains 13 residues. CDR3 sequence reads: CASASGVSETMYF. In DNA form, the CDR3 reads TGTGCCAGTGCGTCAGGGGTTTCGGAGACTATGTACTTC.

A word on this clonotype: One end of the junction does not line up with germline, which may come from a read error. The chain links TRBV12-3 or TRBV12-4 to TRBJ2-4; no firm D call. The CDR3 is 13 amino acids. The CDR3, as DNA: TGTGTCAGCAGTATAACGGCTTCAAACATTCAGTACTTC. Its protein is CVSSITASNIQYF.

About this clonotype itself: The junction shows a germline mismatch at one end, possibly a read error. The chain carries TRBV5-5 and TRBJ1-2; 9 nucleotides match TRBD1. CDR1 and CDR2 (germline): SGHKS, YYEKEE (reference sequence). The CDR3 is 16 residues long. For the CDR3, the DNA is TGTGCCAGCAGGTTGGAATATCTGGGACAGGGCCGTGGATACACCTTC. The encoded protein is CASRLEYLGQGRGYTF.

Points on this clonotype: Germline and junction disagree at one end, which may indicate a read error. The chain is built from TRBV10-3 and TRBJ2-1; 9 bases are a match to TRBD1. This CDR3 contains 14 residues. Germline V gene data show CDR1 as ENHRY and CDR2 as SYGVKD. The CDR3 loop reads CTISSGQGVHELFF. In DNA, the CDR3 is TGTACCATCAGTTCGGGACAGGGAGTACATGAGCTGTTCTTC.

This clonotype was found once. Sequence at one end of the junction differs from germline and may be a read error. The rearrangement links TRBV12-3 or TRBV12-4 to TRBJ1-4; D call uncertain. This CDR3 has 18 amino acids. The chain's CDR3 is CASSSGPPGRIANKKLFF. The DNA of the CDR3 is TGTGCCAGCAGCTCCGGGCCACCAGGTCGGATTGCTAATAAAAAACTGTTTTTT.

V usage is TRBV28 and J usage is TRBJ2-5, with 7 bases aligning to TRBD2. Germline CDR1 reads MDHEN; CDR2 reads SYDVKM. The CDR3 sequence is 17 residues long. Trimming took 5 bases from V and 3 from J; bases not matched to a gene: 15. The CDR3 is CASSLYLARGTKETQYF. The CDR3 region has the DNA TGTGCCAGCAGTCTATATTTAGCGAGAGGGACTAAAGAGACCCAGTACTTC.

The V gene is TRBV20-1, the J gene TRBJ2-7; 13 nucleotides match TRBD2. V was pared by 4 bases and J by 2 bases, with 2 bases of the junction left unmatched. In germline, CDR1 is DFQATT, CDR2 SNEGSKA (reference sequence). The CDR3 is made up of 14 amino acids. The CDR3 reads CSATGTSGTYEQYF. The DNA of the CDR3 is TGCAGTGCTACGGGGACTAGCGGGACCTACGAGCAGTACTTC.

The table lists this clonotype with many counts. The chain carries TRBV6-1 and TRBJ1-1; D remains unclear. V lost 8 bases and J 0 bases, leaving 4 bases between the germline ends. This CDR3 is built from 11 residues. Per the germline V gene, CDR1 is MNHNS and CDR2 is SASEGT. CDR3 loop: CASLMNTEAFF. The CDR3 DNA follows: TGTGCCAGCCTCATGAACACTGAAGCTTTCTTT.

The chain uses TRBV7-8 and TRBJ1-5; TRBD1 aligns across 7 bases. CDR3 size: 19 residues. The germline V gene encodes CDR1 SGHVS and CDR2 FQNEAQ. The CDR3 coding sequence is TGTGTCAGTAGCTTATTTAGGGGGGGGAGACAGGGAAATAATCAGCCCCAGCATTTT. Translated, it gives CVSSLFRGGRQGNNQPQHF. Full variable domain (outside the CDR3, taken from reference TRBV7-8 and TRBJ1-5): GAGVSQSPRYKVAKRGQDVALRCDPISGHVSLFWYQQALGQGPEFLTYFQNEAQLDKSGLPSDRFFAERPEGSVSTLKIQRTQQEDSAVYLCVSSLFRGGRQGNNQPQHFGDGTRLSIL.

This clonotype was counted ten times or more. The V call is TRBV30, the J call TRBJ1-1, with a possible D match to TRBD1 (5 bases). V lost 4 bases and J lost 1, with 10 bases in between. Germline values: CDR1 GTSNPN, CDR2 SVGIG (reference sequence). The CDR3 totals 13 residues. Written as DNA, the CDR3 is TGTGCCTGGAAGCCGGGACCGAACACTGAAGCTTTCTTT. Its translation is CAWKPGPNTEAFF.

About this clonotype: Germline is not matched at one junction end, which may reflect a read error. The chain carries TRBV4-1 and TRBJ2-7; tentatively, D is TRBD2 (7 bases). The CDR3 runs to 16 residues. In germline, CDR1 is MGHRA, CDR2 YSYEKL. DNA for the CDR3: TGCGCTAGCAGCCGGATCCTAGCGGCAGAGGGGGACGAGCAGTACTTC. Amino acids: CASSRILAAEGDEQYF.